This paragraph covers one TCR beta chain sequence. The data stem from a study of blood T cell repertoires in COVID-19. Study at large: Sample material is recorded as cDNA or gDNA derived from T cells, B-cell-depleted T cells, or PBMCs.

Profiling relied on immunoSEQ multiplex PCR, and the TCRdb table lists in-frame clones only, not all of them. The table includes a few hundred thousand clones, 65% to 85% detected once. V lost 0 bases and J lost 6; bases outside the gene matches: 5. Germline V lookup: CDR1 SGHRS, CDR2 YFSETQ. CDR3 length: 15 residues. This chain connects TRBV5-1 to TRBJ2-3; 9 nucleotides agree with TRBD2. This TCR derives from a woman aged 60-75 years with acute or convalescent COVID-19. Material: peripheral blood. CDR3 sequence (DNA): TGCGCCAGCAGCTTGGCGCGGGGGGGCCATGATACGCAGTATTTT. This gives the protein CASSLARGGHDTQYF.